This T cell receptor (beta chain) was recovered during a study of blood T cell repertoires in COVID-19. Overall study: Sample material is recorded as cDNA or gDNA derived from T cells, B-cell-depleted T cells, or PBMCs.

V gave up 4 bases and J gave up 0 bases, with 7 bases separating them. This CDR3 is built from 14 residues. Germline V lookup: CDR1 LNHDA, CDR2 SQIVND (reference sequence). Using immunoSEQ multiplex PCR, the repertoire was profiled, and TCRdb retains in-frame clones only, with some absent. The table has about 250,000 clones, around 90% seen once. A single count supports this clone. Sequencing input: peripheral blood. The sequence came from a man under 40 with COVID-19, enrolled during active disease. The chain joins TRBV19 to TRBJ2-1; no clear D. The CDR3 nucleotides are TGTGCCAGTAGTACCCCCCGCTCCTACAATGAGCAGTTCTTC. This gives the protein CASSTPRSYNEQFF.